The sequence of this TCR beta chain was determined in a study of memory CD4+ T cells and cytomegalovirus serostatus. Germline CDR1 is WSHSY and CDR2 is SAAADI. Between the trimmed V and J ends, which lost 3 bases and 8 bases, there was a span of 13 bases. The CDR3 totals 13 residues. Methods used by the authors: After removing out-of-frame reads, over 2 million distinct TCRbeta sequences remained. Only in-frame clones appear in the TCRdb table, and some are missing; sequencing was by immunoSEQ multiplex PCR. Clonal size and the V and J genes are those of that table, whereas D and trimming came from the DNA. This sample carries 60,000 to 75,000 clones, roughly 75% of them seen once, and the ten largest clones take over 0.4%. The sort gate was single viable CD3+CD4+CD8-CD45RO+ cells for memory CD4+ T cells.

The source of this sequence is an adult in good health and CMV-seronegative. Some clones in this sample may be carry-over from other donors' samples. The sequenced sample was memory CD4+ T cells from blood. The chain couples TRBV10-2 to TRBJ1-2, with D uncertain. The CDR3, as DNA: TGCGCCAGCAGTGAAGTTGGGGTAGGCGGCTACACCTTC. This encodes CASSEVGVGGYTF.